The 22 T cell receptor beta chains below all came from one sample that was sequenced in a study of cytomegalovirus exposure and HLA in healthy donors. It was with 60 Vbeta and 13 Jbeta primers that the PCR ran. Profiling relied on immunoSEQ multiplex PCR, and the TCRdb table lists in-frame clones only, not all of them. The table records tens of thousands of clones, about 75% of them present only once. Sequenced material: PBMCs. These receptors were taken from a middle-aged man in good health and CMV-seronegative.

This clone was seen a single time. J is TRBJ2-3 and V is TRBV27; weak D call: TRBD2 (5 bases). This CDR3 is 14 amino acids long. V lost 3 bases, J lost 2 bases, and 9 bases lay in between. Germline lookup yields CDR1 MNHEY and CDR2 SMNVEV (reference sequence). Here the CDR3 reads CASSLAGATDTQYF. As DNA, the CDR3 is TGTGCCAGCAGTTTGGCGGGCGCCACAGATACGCAGTATTTT.

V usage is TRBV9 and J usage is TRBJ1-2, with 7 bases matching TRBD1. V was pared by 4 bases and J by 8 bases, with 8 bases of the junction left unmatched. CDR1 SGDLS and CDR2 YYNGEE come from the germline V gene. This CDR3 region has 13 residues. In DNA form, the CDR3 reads TGTGCCAGCAGCCCGCCGGCAGGGGGAGGCTACACCTTC. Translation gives CASSPPAGGGYTF.

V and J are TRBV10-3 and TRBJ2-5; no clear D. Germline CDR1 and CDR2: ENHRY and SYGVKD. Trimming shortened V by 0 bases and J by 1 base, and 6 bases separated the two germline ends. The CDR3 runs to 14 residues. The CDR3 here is CAISESTFQETQYF. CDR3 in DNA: TGTGCCATCAGTGAGTCGACATTCCAAGAGACCCAGTACTTC.

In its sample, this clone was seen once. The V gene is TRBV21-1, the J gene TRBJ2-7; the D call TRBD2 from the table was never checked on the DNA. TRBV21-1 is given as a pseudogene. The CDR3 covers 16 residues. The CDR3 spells CASSKPNRREGYEQYF. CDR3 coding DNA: TGTGCCAGCAGCAAACCCAACCGGAGGGAAGGGTACGAGCAGTACTTC.

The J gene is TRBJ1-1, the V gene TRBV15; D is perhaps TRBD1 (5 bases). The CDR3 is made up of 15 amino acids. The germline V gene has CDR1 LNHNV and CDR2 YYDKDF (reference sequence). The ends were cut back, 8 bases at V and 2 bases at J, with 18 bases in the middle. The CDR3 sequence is CATAMGGSLNTEAFF. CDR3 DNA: TGTGCCACCGCCATGGGGGGAAGCTTAAACACTGAAGCTTTCTTT.

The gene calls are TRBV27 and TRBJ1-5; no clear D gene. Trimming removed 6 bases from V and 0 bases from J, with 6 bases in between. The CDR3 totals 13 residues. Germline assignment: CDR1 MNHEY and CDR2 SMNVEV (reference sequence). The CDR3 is CASSFYSNQPQHF. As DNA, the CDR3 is TGTGCCAGCAGCTTTTATAGCAATCAGCCCCAGCATTTT.

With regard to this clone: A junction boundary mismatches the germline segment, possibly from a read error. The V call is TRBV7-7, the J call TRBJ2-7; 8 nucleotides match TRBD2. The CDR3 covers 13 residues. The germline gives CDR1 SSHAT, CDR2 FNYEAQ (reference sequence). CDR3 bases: TGTGCTAGCAGCGCCGGGGGGGTCTACGAGCAGTACTTC. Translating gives CASSAGGVYEQYF.

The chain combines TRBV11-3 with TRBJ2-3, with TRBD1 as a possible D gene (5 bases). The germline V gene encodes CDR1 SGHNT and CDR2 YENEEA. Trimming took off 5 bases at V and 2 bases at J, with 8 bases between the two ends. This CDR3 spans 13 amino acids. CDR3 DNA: TGTGCCAGCAGCCCAGGGCCCACAGATACGCAGTATTTT. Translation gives CASSPGPTDTQYF.

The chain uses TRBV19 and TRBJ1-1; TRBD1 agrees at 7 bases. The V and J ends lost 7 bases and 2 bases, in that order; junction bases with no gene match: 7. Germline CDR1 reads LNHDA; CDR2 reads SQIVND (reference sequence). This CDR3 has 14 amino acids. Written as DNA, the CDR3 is TGTGCCAGTACCTGGACAGGACTAAACACTGAAGCTTTCTTT. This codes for CASTWTGLNTEAFF.

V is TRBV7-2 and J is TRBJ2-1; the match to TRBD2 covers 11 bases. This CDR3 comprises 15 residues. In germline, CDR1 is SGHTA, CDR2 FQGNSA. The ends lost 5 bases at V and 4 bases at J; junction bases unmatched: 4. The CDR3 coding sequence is TGTGCCAGCAGCCTTAGCGGGGGGGGTTACAATGAGCAGTTCTTC. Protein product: CASSLSGGGYNEQFF.

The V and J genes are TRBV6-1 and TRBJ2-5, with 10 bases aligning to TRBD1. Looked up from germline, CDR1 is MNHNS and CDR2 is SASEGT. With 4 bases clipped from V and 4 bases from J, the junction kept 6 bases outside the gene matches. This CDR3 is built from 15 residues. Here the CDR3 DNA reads TGTGCCAGCAGTGCGGGGACAGGGGTTGCAGAGACCCAGTACTTC. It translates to CASSAGTGVAETQYF.

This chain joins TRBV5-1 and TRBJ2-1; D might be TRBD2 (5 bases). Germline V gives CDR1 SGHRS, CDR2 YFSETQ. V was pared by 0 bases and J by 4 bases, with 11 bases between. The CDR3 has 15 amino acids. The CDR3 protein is CASSLEASLYNEQFF. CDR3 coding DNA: TGCGCCAGCAGCTTGGAGGCTAGCTTATACAATGAGCAGTTCTTC.

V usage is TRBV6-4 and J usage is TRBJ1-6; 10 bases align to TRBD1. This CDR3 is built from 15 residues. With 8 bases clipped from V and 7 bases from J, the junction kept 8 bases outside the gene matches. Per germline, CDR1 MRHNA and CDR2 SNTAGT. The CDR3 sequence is CASARDRGWNSPLHF. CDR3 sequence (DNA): TGTGCCAGCGCTCGGGACAGGGGCTGGAATTCACCCCTCCACTTT.

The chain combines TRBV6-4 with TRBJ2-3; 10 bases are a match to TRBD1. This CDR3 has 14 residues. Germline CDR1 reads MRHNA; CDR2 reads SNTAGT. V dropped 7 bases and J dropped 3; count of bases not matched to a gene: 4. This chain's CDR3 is CASNAGQGTDTQYF. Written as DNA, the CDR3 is TGTGCCAGCAATGCGGGACAGGGGACAGATACGCAGTATTTT.

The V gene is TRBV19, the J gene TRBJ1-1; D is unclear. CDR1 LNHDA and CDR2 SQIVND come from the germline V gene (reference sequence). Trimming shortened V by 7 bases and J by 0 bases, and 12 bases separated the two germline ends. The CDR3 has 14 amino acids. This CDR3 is CASIPGIMNTEAFF. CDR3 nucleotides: TGTGCCAGTATACCGGGAATCATGAACACTGAAGCTTTCTTT.

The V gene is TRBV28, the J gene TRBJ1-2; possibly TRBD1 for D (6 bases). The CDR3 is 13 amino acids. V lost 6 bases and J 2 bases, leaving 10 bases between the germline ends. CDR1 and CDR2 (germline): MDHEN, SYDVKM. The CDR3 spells CASRQDSNYGYTF. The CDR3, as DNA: TGTGCCAGCAGGCAGGACAGCAACTATGGCTACACCTTC.

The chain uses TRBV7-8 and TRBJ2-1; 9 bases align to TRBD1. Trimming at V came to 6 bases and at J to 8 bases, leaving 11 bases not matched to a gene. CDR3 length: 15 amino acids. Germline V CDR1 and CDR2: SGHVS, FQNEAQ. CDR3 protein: CASSQAGQGIDEQFF. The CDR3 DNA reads TGTGCCAGCAGTCAAGCCGGACAGGGGATCGATGAGCAGTTCTTC.

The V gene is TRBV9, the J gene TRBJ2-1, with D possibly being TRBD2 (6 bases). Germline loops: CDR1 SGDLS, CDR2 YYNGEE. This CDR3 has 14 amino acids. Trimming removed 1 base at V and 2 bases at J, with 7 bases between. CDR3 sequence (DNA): TGTGCCAGCAGCGTACGCGGGACCTACAATGAGCAGTTCTTC. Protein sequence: CASSVRGTYNEQFF.

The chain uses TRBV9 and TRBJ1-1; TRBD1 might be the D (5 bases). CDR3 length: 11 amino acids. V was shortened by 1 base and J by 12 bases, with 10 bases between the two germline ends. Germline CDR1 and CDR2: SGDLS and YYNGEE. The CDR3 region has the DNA TGTGCCAGCAGCGTAAATAGGGGCCCTTTCTTT. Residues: CASSVNRGPFF. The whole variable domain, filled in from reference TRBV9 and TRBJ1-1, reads DSGVTQTPKHLITATGQRVTLRCSPRSGDLSVYWYQQSLDQGLQFLIQYYNGEERAKGNILERFSAQQFPDLHSELNLSSLELGDSALYFCASSVNRGPFFGQGTRLTVV.

The CDR3 DNA follows: TGTGCCAGCAGCCCTAAGTCACAGGGACCCTACGAGCAGTACTTC. The encoded protein is CASSPKSQGPYEQYF. The genes are TRBV7-9 and TRBJ2-7, with TRBD1 as a possible D gene (6 bases). Germline CDR1 is SEHNR and CDR2 is FQNEAQ (reference sequence). The length of the CDR3 is 15 residues. The V end lost 5 bases, the J end lost 2 bases, and 16 bases lay between the germline ends.

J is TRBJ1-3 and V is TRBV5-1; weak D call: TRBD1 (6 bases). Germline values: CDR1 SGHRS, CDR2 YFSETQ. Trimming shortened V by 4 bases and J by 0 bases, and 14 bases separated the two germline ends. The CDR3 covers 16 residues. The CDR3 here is CASSAGGGPSGNTIYF. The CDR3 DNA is TGCGCCAGCAGCGCTGGGGGGGGCCCCTCTGGAAACACCATATATTTT.

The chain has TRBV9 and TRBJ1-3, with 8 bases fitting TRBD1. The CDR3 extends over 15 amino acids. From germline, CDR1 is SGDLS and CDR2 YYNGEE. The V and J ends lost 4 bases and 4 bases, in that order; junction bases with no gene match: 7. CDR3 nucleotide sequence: TGTGCCAGCAGCCTACGACAGGGGTCCGGAAACACCATATATTTT. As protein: CASSLRQGSGNTIYF. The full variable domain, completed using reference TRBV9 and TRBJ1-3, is DSGVTQTPKHLITATGQRVTLRCSPRSGDLSVYWYQQSLDQGLQFLIQYYNGEERAKGNILERFSAQQFPDLHSELNLSSLELGDSALYFCASSLRQGSGNTIYFGEGSWLTVV.